Sequencing of this T cell receptor (beta chain) was carried out in a study of post-analysis software for immune sequencing data. Tagging with unique molecular identifiers was a feature of the TCR beta cDNA libraries. TCRdb reprocessed the PCR reads with MiXCR, giving one entry per CDR3 protein. Here the sample spans 700,000 to 900,000 distinct CDR3 sequences, around 42% being singletons. Germline V lookup: CDR1 MNHEY, CDR2 SVGAGI. Losses at the gene ends were 6 bases for V and 3 bases for J; bases not matched to a gene: 10. The length of the CDR3 is 15 residues. There are a few counts of this clonotype. Its target is not known. Study outcomes and limitations: Multiple sclerosis was associated with a significant reduction in normalized Chao1 diversity relative to controls. The study found TRBV5-6, TRBV5-1 and TRBV20-1 among four to six TRBV segments more frequent in patients than controls.

Material for sequencing was blood. The chain couples TRBV6-5 to TRBJ1-2; TRBD1 matches 7 bases. This receptor was obtained from a girl aged 5-17 years with multiple sclerosis. The CDR3 sequence is CASSLTGRLHYGYTF. The CDR3 nucleotides are TGTGCCAGCAGCCTGACAGGGAGGCTACACTATGGCTACACCTTC.